This T cell receptor (beta chain) comes out of a study of molecular identifiers for immune sequencing clone quantification. Turning to this clonotype: Just one base apart from a much larger clone, this may be a read error. The CDR3 does not close with the conserved phenylalanine or tryptophan, likely indicating a read error.

Naive CD8 T cells were picked out by sorting for CD8+CD4-CCR7+CD45RA+. TCRdb itself ran the PCR reads through MiXCR, one entry per CDR3 protein. The top ten hold 1.4% to 1.5% of the sample, which has more than 50,000 distinct CDR3 sequences, over 15% seen once. CDR3 length: 14 amino acids. V lost 0 bases and J 6 bases, leaving 10 bases between the germline ends. Germline V gives CDR1 SGHAT, CDR2 FQNNGV. The sequenced sample was naive CD8+ T cells from blood, with Jurkat cell RNA spiked in. Subset of the sample: FACS-sorted CD8+CD4-CCR7+CD45RA+ naive T cells. This TCR was recovered from a human donor in good health. Some libraries in this study had Jurkat cell RNA spiked in. The V gene is TRBV11-2, the J gene TRBJ2-3; tentatively, D is TRBD2 (5 bases). The CDR3 reads CASSLDPGGDTQYL. CDR3 nucleotide sequence: TGTGCCAGCAGCTTAGATCCAGGAGGTGATACGCAGTATCTT.